This T cell receptor (beta chain) was sequenced in a study of cytomegalovirus exposure and HLA in healthy donors. Whole-study findings and limits: Reportedly, TCR beta sequences accurately predicted HLA-A and HLA-B alleles in most subjects. Immune exposure was documented only through CMV serostatus.

The PCR contained 60 Vbeta and 13 Jbeta primers. The repertoire was sequenced with immunoSEQ multiplex PCR; TCRdb's copy has only in-frame clones and lacks some. The sample shows 200,000 or so clones, 78% of them seen only once. The V gene lost 6 bases and the J gene lost 1 base, with 9 bases spanning the gap. Germline V CDR1 and CDR2: LNHDA, SQIVND (reference sequence). This CDR3 is 13 amino acids long. Note on this clone: Its antigen remains unknown.

Sample: PBMCs. The clonotype comes from a woman aged 30 to 39 in good health and CMV-seropositive. The rearrangement uses TRBV19 and TRBJ1-1; maybe TRBD1 (5 bases). The CDR3 coding sequence is TGTGCCAGTAGGCCGACAGAGAACACTGAAGCTTTCTTT. It encodes CASRPTENTEAFF.